A few counts support the clone carrying this T cell receptor (beta chain). The record originates from a study of blood T cell repertoires in COVID-19. Germline V gene data show CDR1 as SGDLS and CDR2 as YYNGEE. The CDR3 extends over 15 amino acids. The V and J ends lost 3 bases and 8 bases, in that order; junction bases with no gene match: 6. Authors' data handling: Amplification from reference gene primers served as the basis for estimated nucleated cell counts. TCRdb's copy holds only in-frame clones and misses some; the assay was immunoSEQ multiplex PCR. That table supplies the V and J calls and clone size; D and trimming were determined from the DNA. The table shows under 350,000 clones, with more than 85% occurring only once.

The V gene is TRBV9, the J gene TRBJ1-6; 9 nucleotides agree with TRBD1. The sequencing input was peripheral blood. The source is a man between 18 and 35 years old with active or convalescent COVID-19. The CDR3 protein is CASSEAGDRDSPLHF. The CDR3 nucleotides read TGTGCCAGCAGCGAGGCCGGGGACAGGGATTCACCCCTCCACTTT.